Included here is one T cell receptor (beta chain) sequence, with context. Antigen specificity is unknown. These data come from a study of cytomegalovirus exposure and HLA in healthy donors. Findings of the study overall: It was found in a later analysis that first-cohort TCR clusters tended to co-occur in the approximately 130 validation repertoires. Researchers counted around 170 TCR beta chains as cytomegalovirus-associated. Most TCRs appeared rarely, but some public TCRs recurred in many donors.

An approximately 120-subject validation cohort, separate from the 666-subject first cohort, supplied the donors. CDR3 length: 17 residues. The V gene's germline CDR1 is MNHEY and CDR2 SMNVEV (reference sequence). The V gene end was trimmed by 6 bases and the J gene end by 3 bases; junction bases not matched to a gene: 16. Using immunoSEQ multiplex PCR, the repertoire was profiled, and TCRdb retains in-frame clones only, with some absent. The data contain 150,000 to 200,000 clones, roughly 86% of them singletons. This sequence was found in a young woman in good health and CMV-seronegative. The sample comprised PBMCs. This chain uses TRBV27 with TRBJ1-1; 7 bases map to TRBD1. The CDR3 spells CASRPPLDRVWDTEAFF. In DNA form, the CDR3 reads TGTGCCAGCAGGCCCCCCTTAGACAGGGTGTGGGACACTGAAGCTTTCTTT.